These 20 T cell receptor beta chains were sequenced from one sample in a study of blood T cell repertoires in COVID-19. Produced via immunoSEQ multiplex PCR; TCRdb's table is partial and in-frame only. The data show about 350,000 clones, about 90% seen once. Source material: PBMCs or T cells enriched from blood (not recorded which). These receptors originate from a woman in her 30s who had been exposed to COVID-19.

The chain couples TRBV29-1 to TRBJ1-2; D gene unclear. This CDR3 contains 12 residues. V was shortened by 6 bases and J by 3 bases, with 11 bases between the two germline ends. CDR1 is SQVTM and CDR2 is ANQGSEA in the germline V gene. The CDR3 bases are TGCAGCGTCTCCGACATAGACTATGGCTACACCTTC. This encodes CSVSDIDYGYTF.

This clone has just one count. The chain combines TRBV3-1 (or the pseudogene TRBV3-2) with TRBJ2-1; 12 nucleotides match TRBD2. The V gene end was trimmed by 1 base and the J gene end by 7 bases; junction bases not matched to a gene: 2. The CDR3 has 15 amino acids. Germline V CDR1 and CDR2: LGHDT, YNNKEL (reference sequence). Here the CDR3 DNA reads TGTGCCAGCAGCCAAGTTACTAGCGGGGGGAATGAGCAGTTCTTC. This gives the protein CASSQVTSGGNEQFF.

The chain couples TRBV6-5 to TRBJ1-2; D uncertain. The germline V gene has CDR1 MNHEY and CDR2 SVGAGI. The CDR3 runs to 12 residues. V lost 6 bases to trimming and J lost 5 bases, with 10 bases between them. The CDR3 sequence is CASRGASYGYTF. The CDR3 DNA is TGTGCCAGCAGGGGAGCGAGTTATGGCTACACCTTC.

The V and J genes are TRBV25-1 and TRBJ2-2; 12 nucleotides agree with TRBD1. Germline V gene data show CDR1 as MGHDK and CDR2 as SYGVNS. Losses at the gene ends were 6 bases for V and 5 bases for J; bases not matched to a gene: 7. This CDR3 is 16 amino acids long. CDR3 region: CASRGAGQGATGELFF. CDR3 DNA sequence: TGTGCCAGCAGGGGTGCGGGACAGGGGGCAACCGGGGAGCTGTTTTTT. Supplemented by reference TRBV25-1 and TRBJ2-2, the full variable domain reads EADIYQTPRYLVIGTGKKITLECSQTMGHDKMYWYQQDPGMELHLIHYSYGVNSTEKGDLSSESTVSRIRTEHFPLTLESARPSHTSQYLCASRGAGQGATGELFFGEGSRLTVL.

This chain uses TRBV29-1 with TRBJ1-1; no clear D gene. CDR1 and CDR2 from the germline V gene are SQVTM and ANQGSEA. This CDR3 spans 12 amino acids. Trimming removed 4 bases at V and 0 bases at J, with 6 bases between. Here the CDR3 DNA reads TGCAGCGTTGGGCAGTTGAACACTGAAGCTTTCTTT. Translation: CSVGQLNTEAFF.

This clone appeared a single time. V usage is TRBV11-3 and J usage is TRBJ2-1; 7 bases match TRBD1. With 4 bases clipped from V and 7 bases from J, the junction kept 10 bases outside the gene matches. CDR3 size: 15 residues. Germline-derived CDR1 and CDR2 are SGHNT and YENEEA. CDR3 sequence reads: CASSSPGQLRNEQFF. In nucleotides, the CDR3 is TGTGCCAGCAGCTCCCCGGGACAGCTAAGGAATGAGCAGTTCTTC.

J is TRBJ2-4 and V is TRBV2; TRBD1 matches 7 bases. The V gene end was trimmed by 3 bases and the J gene end by 1 base; junction bases not matched to a gene: 9. The CDR3 extends over 17 amino acids. In germline, CDR1 is SNHLY, CDR2 FYNNEI. The DNA of the CDR3 is TGTGCCAGCAGTGACCGGAGAGAACAGGGGGCCAAAAACATTCAGTACTTC. Its protein is CASSDRREQGAKNIQYF.

This rearrangement joins TRBV19 to TRBJ2-4; possibly TRBD2 for D (6 bases). This CDR3 is 16 amino acids long. The germline gives CDR1 LNHDA, CDR2 SQIVND (reference sequence). V dropped 1 base and J dropped 8 bases, with 18 bases sitting between them. The CDR3 reads CASSIVGTGSEDIQYF. The CDR3 DNA reads as TGTGCCAGTAGTATAGTGGGGACTGGTAGCGAGGACATTCAGTACTTC. The full variable domain, completed using reference TRBV19 and TRBJ2-4, is DGGITQSPKYLFRKEGQNVTLSCEQNLNHDAMYWYRQDPGQGLRLIYYSQIVNDFQKGDIAEGYSVSREKKESFPLTVTSAQKNPTAFYLCASSIVGTGSEDIQYFGAGTRLSVL.

The chain recombines TRBV13 with TRBJ2-5; D gene ambiguous. The CDR3 totals 14 residues. Trimming removed 2 bases from V and 2 bases from J, with 9 bases in between. CDR1 is PRHDT, CDR2 FYEKMQ, per germline (reference sequence). The CDR3 DNA sequence: TGTGCCAGCAGCTTACCTGAAGCTCAAGAGACCCAGTACTTC. Amino acids: CASSLPEAQETQYF. Supplemented by reference TRBV13 and TRBJ2-5, the full variable domain reads AAGVIQSPRHLIKEKRETATLKCYPIPRHDTVYWYQQGPGQDPQFLISFYEKMQSDKGSIPDRFSAQQFSDYHSELNMSSLELGDSALYFCASSLPEAQETQYFGPGTRLLVL.

This chain joins TRBV10-3 and TRBJ2-1; 9 bases match TRBD2. Germline values: CDR1 ENHRY, CDR2 SYGVKD. CDR3 length: 16 residues. V lost 10 bases to trimming and J lost 3 bases; unmatched junction nucleotides: 13. The CDR3 DNA follows: TGTGCCACCACACCCGGAGCGGGAGGCAACTACAATGAGCAGTTCTTC. Encoded protein: CATTPGAGGNYNEQFF.

V usage is TRBV12-5 and J usage is TRBJ2-1; 9 bases map to TRBD1. Losses at the gene ends were 5 bases for V and 3 bases for J; bases not matched to a gene: 5. CDR1 is LGHNT, CDR2 FRNRAP, per germline. The CDR3 contains 15 residues. The CDR3 DNA sequence: TGTGCTAGTGGTACCGGGACAGGGTACTACAATGAGCAGTTCTTC. It specifies CASGTGTGYYNEQFF.

The J gene is TRBJ2-3, the V gene TRBV27; no definite D call. CDR3 length equals 13 residues. CDR1 is MNHEY and CDR2 is SMNVEV in the germline V gene (reference sequence). Trimming removed 2 bases at V and 1 base at J, with 4 bases between. This chain's CDR3 is CASSLLGTDTQYF. As DNA, the CDR3 is TGTGCCAGCAGTTTACTCGGCACAGATACGCAGTATTTT.

V usage is TRBV7-6 and J usage is TRBJ2-5; D possibly corresponds to TRBD2 (7 bases). Germline assignment: CDR1 SGHVS and CDR2 FNYEAQ. The CDR3 runs to 15 residues. V was clipped by 7 bases and J by 0 bases, with 15 bases between them. The CDR3 spells CASTSLGGHQETQYF. CDR3 coding DNA: TGTGCCAGCACCTCCCTGGGGGGGCACCAAGAGACCCAGTACTTC.

The DNA for the CDR3 is TGTGCCAGCAGTGATGAGGGATGGACTGAAGCTTTCTTT. It codes for CASSDEGWTEAFF. The genes are TRBV6-4 and TRBJ1-1; D not resolved. Trimming took off 3 bases at V and 5 bases at J, with 10 bases between the two ends. CDR1 and CDR2 from the germline V gene are MRHNA and SNTAGT. The CDR3 extends over 13 amino acids.

V gene TRBV28 combines with J gene TRBJ1-2, with TRBD1 matching over 8 bases. The trim removed 4 bases at V and 6 bases at J, leaving 7 bases unmatched. This CDR3 has 14 residues. CDR1 is MDHEN, CDR2 SYDVKM, per germline. The DNA of the CDR3 is TGTGCCAGCAGTTCCACGACAGGGGAGCATGGCTACACCTTC. This gives the protein CASSSTTGEHGYTF.

The chain recombines TRBV2 with TRBJ2-7; D might be TRBD2 (5 bases). In germline, CDR1 is SNHLY, CDR2 FYNNEI. V was pared by 2 bases and J by 10 bases, with 6 bases between. The CDR3 is made up of 10 amino acids. CDR3 coding DNA: TGTGCCAGCAGTGAAAGACTACAGTACTTC. Translating it yields CASSERLQYF.

A few counts support this clone. This chain links TRBV6-5 with TRBJ2-7; TRBD1 matches 7 bases. The CDR3 consists of 14 residues. From germline, CDR1 is MNHEY and CDR2 SVGAGI. J was trimmed by 1 base and V by 7 bases; bases with no gene match: 7. The CDR3 bases are TGTGCCAGCACCCCGACAGGGTGGTCCTACGAGCAGTACTTC. This gives the protein CASTPTGWSYEQYF.

The chain joins TRBV6-2 or TRBV6-3 to TRBJ2-7; a possible D gene is TRBD2 (6 bases). CDR1 is MNHEY, CDR2 SVGEGT, per germline. The V and J ends lost 1 base and 3 bases respectively, with 13 bases between them. This CDR3 is built from 15 residues. In nucleotides, the CDR3 is TGTGCCAGCAGTTACTTCCCCGGCGGGGACTACGAGCAGTACTTC. This codes for CASSYFPGGDYEQYF.

V is TRBV5-5 and J is TRBJ2-4, with 8 bases aligning to TRBD2. Germline lookup yields CDR1 SGHKS and CDR2 YYEKEE (reference sequence). This CDR3 contains 16 residues. V shed 4 bases and J 4 bases; nucleotides not matched to a gene: 10. CDR3 DNA: TGTGCCAGCAGCGGGTGGGCGGGAGGTCGTAAAAACATTCAGTACTTC. Translation: CASSGWAGGRKNIQYF.

The genes are TRBV25-1 and TRBJ2-2; perhaps TRBD1 as D (5 bases). This CDR3 region has 16 residues. The germline gives CDR1 MGHDK, CDR2 SYGVNS. V was pared by 4 bases and J by 4 bases, with 16 bases between. The CDR3 DNA follows: TGTGCCAGCAGTGCCCCGACAAGGGGCACCACCGGGGAGCTGTTTTTT. Protein product: CASSAPTRGTTGELFF.